The 21 T cell receptor beta chains below all came from one sample that was sequenced in a study of OX40 agonist ivuxolimab in advanced cancers. Assay: immunoSEQ multiplex PCR; the TCRdb copy retains only in-frame clones and omits some. The sample includes about 62,000 clones, roughly 92% of them seen just once. The source was CD4+ or CD8+ T cells sorted from blood, collected in a trial of the OX40 agonist ivuxolimab. The receptors were sampled from an adult with an advanced solid tumor such as melanoma, head and neck, liver or kidney cancer.

Only a few counts were recorded for this clone. This chain connects TRBV7-9 to TRBJ2-3; TRBD2 might be the D (6 bases). This CDR3 spans 12 amino acids. V lost 4 bases, J lost 4 bases, and 6 bases lay in between. Germline CDR1 and CDR2: SEHNR and FQNEAQ (reference sequence). CDR3: CASSWGADTQYF. DNA for the CDR3: TGTGCCAGCAGCTGGGGGGCAGATACGCAGTATTTT.

This clone has a single count. The chain recombines TRBV7-9 with TRBJ2-3; D remains unclear. V lost 1 base, J lost 0 bases, and 5 bases lay in between. There are 14 residues in the CDR3. Germline V gene lookup returns CDR1 SEHNR and CDR2 FQNEAQ (reference sequence). In DNA, the CDR3 is TGTGCCAGCAGCTTAGGAACTAGCACAGATACGCAGTATTTT. Translated, it gives CASSLGTSTDTQYF.

This chain connects TRBV4-3 to TRBJ2-6; D not resolved. The germline V and J ends were trimmed by 0 bases and 0 bases, with 6 bases remaining between them. CDR1 is LGHNA, CDR2 YSLEER, per germline. The CDR3 length is 16 residues. Here the CDR3 DNA reads TGCGCCAGCAGCCAAGATGAAAGCTCTGGGGCCAACGTCCTGACTTTC. This encodes CASSQDESSGANVLTF.

The rearrangement joins TRBV27 to TRBJ2-1; D is unclear. CDR1 and CDR2 (germline): MNHEY, SMNVEV (reference sequence). The CDR3 has 14 residues. V lost 5 bases and J 8 bases, leaving 16 bases between the germline ends. The CDR3 region is CASSPIGPIDEQFF. The CDR3 nucleotides read TGTGCCAGCAGTCCAATTGGCCCGATCGATGAGCAGTTCTTC.

This sequence joins TRBV9 and TRBJ2-7, with D perhaps TRBD1 or TRBD2 (5 bases each). Germline V gene lookup returns CDR1 SGDLS and CDR2 YYNGEE. Trimming removed 0 bases from V and 3 bases from J, with 7 bases in between. The CDR3 runs 13 residues. CDR3 DNA sequence: TGTGCCAGCAGCGTAGGAGGGGACTACGAGCAGTACTTC. Protein: CASSVGGDYEQYF.

The chain links TRBV29-1 to TRBJ1-2; D unresolved. The CDR3 is 12 residues long. Trimming removed 5 bases from V and 0 bases from J, with 7 bases in between. In germline, CDR1 is SQVTM, CDR2 ANQGSEA. CDR3 in amino acids: CSVRETNYGYTF. DNA for the CDR3: TGCAGCGTTCGGGAGACTAACTATGGCTACACCTTC.

The V call is TRBV15, the J call TRBJ1-5, with no clear D. The germline V and J ends were trimmed by 0 bases and 0 bases, with 12 bases remaining between them. Germline lookup yields CDR1 LNHNV and CDR2 YYDKDF (reference sequence). The CDR3 runs to 17 residues. This CDR3 is CATSREWGRNSNQPQHF. CDR3 bases: TGTGCCACCAGCAGAGAATGGGGTCGGAATAGCAATCAGCCCCAGCATTTT.

V gene TRBV7-2 combines with J gene TRBJ1-4; 7 bases agree with TRBD1. CDR1 SGHTA and CDR2 FQGNSA come from the germline V gene. V dropped 6 bases and J dropped 4; count of bases not matched to a gene: 11. The CDR3 contains 16 residues. CDR3 DNA sequence: TGTGCCAGCAGTCCCGCCCCGGGACAGATTAATGAAAAACTGTTTTTT. Translated: CASSPAPGQINEKLFF.

V gene TRBV27 combines with J gene TRBJ1-1, with D possibly TRBD1 on 5 matching bases. CDR3 length equals 15 residues. The germline V gene has CDR1 MNHEY and CDR2 SMNVEV (reference sequence). V shed 0 bases and J shed 5 bases, with 13 bases lying between them. The CDR3 reads CASSLSWGSGTEAFF. CDR3 sequence (DNA): TGTGCCAGCAGTTTATCGTGGGGGAGTGGGACTGAAGCTTTCTTT.

The chain combines TRBV6-5 with TRBJ1-1; the D is unclear. The CDR3 extends over 15 amino acids. From germline, CDR1 is MNHEY and CDR2 SVGAGI. V was cut by 0 bases and J by 3 bases, with 11 bases left in between. In DNA, the CDR3 is TGTGCCAGCAGTTACTCGCGGACCTTGTACACTGAAGCTTTCTTT. This encodes CASSYSRTLYTEAFF.

The gene calls are TRBV4-1 and TRBJ2-1; 14 nucleotides line up with TRBD2. J was trimmed by 13 bases and V by 5 bases; bases with no gene match: 7. Germline values: CDR1 MGHRA, CDR2 YSYEKL. The CDR3 extends over 14 amino acids. The DNA of the CDR3 is TGCGCCAGCAGCTTGGGACTAGCGGGAGAAGGCCAGTTCTTC. It is translated as CASSLGLAGEGQFF.

This clone was counted once. The chain joins TRBV11-1 to TRBJ1-5; 7 bases line up with TRBD1. This CDR3 is built from 16 residues. V was pared by 5 bases and J by 0 bases, with 7 bases of the junction left unmatched. Germline CDR1 SGHAT, CDR2 FQDESV (reference sequence). Here the CDR3 DNA reads TGTGCCAGCAGCCCTGGCAGGGGGGATAGCAATCAGCCCCAGCATTTT. Translating gives CASSPGRGDSNQPQHF. The variable domain in full, completed from reference TRBV11-1 and TRBJ1-5, reads EAEVAQSPRYKITEKSQAVAFWCDPISGHATLYWYRQILGQGPELLVQFQDESVVDDSQLPKDRFSAERLKGVDSTLKIQPAELGDSAMYLCASSPGRGDSNQPQHFGDGTRLSIL.

This clone is large within its sample. The chain links TRBV11-1 to TRBJ2-7; the match to TRBD1 covers 7 bases. The CDR3 consists of 16 residues. Germline CDR1 and CDR2: SGHAT and FQDESV (reference sequence). V was clipped by 4 bases and J by 2 bases; unmatched bases: 11. The CDR3, as DNA: TGTGCCAGCAGCTCAAACGTCGGGACAGCAACCTACGAGCAGTACTTC. Its translation: CASSSNVGTATYEQYF.

This chain uses TRBV7-9 with TRBJ2-2; D is possibly TRBD2 (6 bases). Looked up from germline, CDR1 is SEHNR and CDR2 is FQNEAQ (reference sequence). The CDR3 length is 13 residues. The V and J ends lost 4 bases and 9 bases respectively, with 12 bases between them. The CDR3 here is CASSSGGDRELFF. The CDR3 nucleotides are TGTGCCAGCAGCTCAGGAGGGGACCGGGAGCTGTTTTTT.

This sequence joins TRBV29-1 and TRBJ1-2, with 9 bases aligning to TRBD1. CDR3 length equals 13 residues. Germline V gene sequence: CDR1 SQVTM, CDR2 ANQGSEA. Trimming took 6 bases from V and 7 from J; bases not matched to a gene: 9. Here the CDR3 reads CSVVTGTGTGYTF. The CDR3 DNA reads as TGCAGCGTGGTAACGGGGACAGGGACTGGCTACACCTTC. Full variable domain (outside the CDR3, taken from reference TRBV29-1 and TRBJ1-2): SAVISQKPSRDICQRGTSLTIQCQVDSQVTMMFWYRQQPGQSLTLIATANQGSEATYESGFVIDKFPISRPNLTFSTLTVSNMSPEDSSIYLCSVVTGTGTGYTFGSGTRLTVV.

The chain carries TRBV10-1 and TRBJ2-3; 8 positions match TRBD1. The trim removed 7 bases at V and 3 bases at J, leaving 9 bases unmatched. This CDR3 contains 15 residues. Germline V gene sequence: CDR1 WNHNN, CDR2 SYGVQD (reference sequence). The CDR3 DNA follows: TGCGCCAGCACCCCGGACAGGGCTGGGACAGATACGCAGTATTTT. It encodes CASTPDRAGTDTQYF.

V is TRBV6-5 and J is TRBJ1-3, with D possibly matching TRBD1 (6 bases). This CDR3 has 14 residues. The ends were cut back, 2 bases at V and 8 bases at J, with 13 bases in the middle. CDR1 is MNHEY and CDR2 is SVGAGI in the germline V gene. CDR3 in amino acids: CASSYGGGGHTIYF. The CDR3 coding sequence is TGTGCCAGCAGTTACGGAGGGGGGGGTCACACCATATATTTT.

The chain employs TRBV6-6 and TRBJ2-2; D is undetermined. The germline V gene has CDR1 MNHNY and CDR2 SVGAGI (reference sequence). The CDR3 spans 12 residues. V lost 0 bases and J 6 bases, leaving 2 bases between the germline ends. The CDR3 loop reads CASSYSPGELFF. For the CDR3, the DNA is TGTGCCAGCAGTTACTCTCCCGGGGAGCTGTTTTTT.

V usage is TRBV10-1 and J usage is TRBJ2-4; 10 bases are shared with TRBD2. Germline V CDR1 and CDR2: WNHNN, SYGVQD (reference sequence). The junction had 2 bases not matched to a gene; V was cut back by 2 bases and J by 1 base. This CDR3 is built from 16 residues. CDR3: CASSETSGMAKNIQYF. In DNA form, the CDR3 reads TGCGCCAGCAGTGAGACTAGCGGGATGGCCAAAAACATTCAGTACTTC.

This chain joins TRBV29-1 and TRBJ1-2, with D uncertain. Germline lookup yields CDR1 SQVTM and CDR2 ANQGSEA. The CDR3 loop spans 13 amino acids. Trimming left V 4 bases short and J 2 bases short, with 11 bases between. The CDR3 loop is CSVGGGENYGYTF. DNA of the CDR3: TGCAGCGTTGGGGGAGGAGAGAACTATGGCTACACCTTC. The full variable domain, in which reference TRBV29-1 and TRBJ1-2 provide the parts outside the CDR3, is SAVISQKPSRDICQRGTSLTIQCQVDSQVTMMFWYRQQPGQSLTLIATANQGSEATYESGFVIDKFPISRPNLTFSTLTVSNMSPEDSSIYLCSVGGGENYGYTFGSGTRLTVV.

The V gene is TRBV2, the J gene TRBJ2-7, with 7 bases matching TRBD2. V was pared by 3 bases and J by 2 bases, with 1 base of the junction left unmatched. The CDR3 totals 13 residues. CDR1 and CDR2 (germline): SNHLY, FYNNEI. CDR3 region: CASSDGGAYEQYF. Here the CDR3 DNA reads TGTGCCAGCAGTGATGGGGGGGCCTACGAGCAGTACTTC.